The T cell receptor (beta chain) under discussion was sequenced for a study of cytomegalovirus exposure and HLA in healthy donors. The PCR made use of 60 Vbeta and 13 Jbeta primers. Some clones are missing from TCRdb's copy, which holds only in-frame ones; the method was immunoSEQ multiplex PCR. The sample records around 70,000 clones, 55% to 65% being singletons. Germline CDR1 and CDR2: SGDLS and YYNGEE. CDR3 length: 15 residues. The V end was cut by 4 bases, the J end by 0 bases, with 12 bases between. Only one count was recorded for this clone. The genes are TRBV9 and TRBJ2-3; D might be TRBD1 (5 bases). The receptor's source is a man younger than 40 in good health and CMV-seronegative. The sample taken for sequencing was PBMCs. The CDR3 region is CASSYLGASTDTQYF. The CDR3, as DNA: TGTGCCAGCAGCTATCTTGGGGCTAGCACAGATACGCAGTATTTT.